This TCR beta chain was retrieved from a study of blood T cell repertoires in COVID-19. Study in general: Sources were T cells, B-cell-depleted T cells, or PBMCs; the material itself was cDNA or gDNA.

Clinical history as reported by participants underpinned cohort assignment. This clone showed up just once. The CDR3 has 15 amino acids. J gave up 5 bases and V 6 bases, and 6 bases lay outside the gene matches. The V gene's germline CDR1 is KGHSH and CDR2 LQKENI. Data came from immunoSEQ multiplex PCR; TCRdb stores just in-frame clones and leaves some out. The sample has roughly 190,000 clones, around 80% seen once; the top ten hold about a sixth. The chain recombines TRBV18 with TRBJ2-1; 11 bases are a match to TRBD2. Sequences were obtained from PBMCs or T cells enriched from blood (not recorded which). The clonotype was recovered from a woman in her 50s with acute COVID-19. The CDR3 protein is CASSLSGGANNEQFF. CDR3 bases: TGTGCCAGCTCCCTTAGCGGGGGGGCGAACAATGAGCAGTTCTTC.